The 15 T cell receptor beta chains below were found in one sample sequenced in a study of blood T cell repertoires in COVID-19. Produced via immunoSEQ multiplex PCR; TCRdb's table is partial and in-frame only. The repertoire holds hundreds of thousands of clones, with 85% as singletons. Sequencing used peripheral blood. The receptors were gathered from a man aged 45-60 years with COVID-19, enrolled during active disease.

The V and J genes are TRBV9 and TRBJ2-5, with 13 bases identical to TRBD2. CDR1 is SGDLS and CDR2 is YYNGEE in the germline V gene. Trimming took 1 base from V and 0 from J; bases not matched to a gene: 3. The CDR3 runs 17 residues. CDR3: CASSVTSGGEYQETQYF. The CDR3 DNA reads as TGTGCCAGCAGCGTAACTAGCGGGGGGGAGTACCAAGAGACCCAGTACTTC.

The V gene is TRBV4-2, the J gene TRBJ1-1; D possibly corresponds to TRBD1 (5 bases). The CDR3 loop spans 13 amino acids. The germline CDR1 and CDR2 sequences are LGHNA and YNFKEQ. Trimming took off 2 bases at V and 6 bases at J, with 10 bases between the two ends. In nucleotides, the CDR3 is TGTGCCAGCAGCCAATTGCAGGGCCCTGAAGCTTTCTTT. Its translation: CASSQLQGPEAFF.

This rearrangement joins TRBV7-9 to TRBJ2-3, with 8 bases that match TRBD1. The germline CDR1 and CDR2 sequences are SEHNR and FQNEAQ (reference sequence). The CDR3 is 17 residues long. J was trimmed by 4 bases and V by 3 bases; bases with no gene match: 12. CDR3 protein: CASSFRGATGGSDTQYF. CDR3 in DNA: TGTGCCAGCAGCTTTCGAGGGGCAACAGGGGGATCAGATACGCAGTATTTT.

The rearrangement uses TRBV7-9 and TRBJ1-3; possibly TRBD1 for D (6 bases). V was clipped by 4 bases and J by 0 bases, with 13 bases between them. The CDR3 is 16 amino acids. The V gene's germline CDR1 is SEHNR and CDR2 FQNEAQ (reference sequence). The CDR3 loop reads CASSSGHLFSGNTIYF. As DNA, the CDR3 is TGTGCCAGCAGCTCGGGACACCTGTTCTCTGGAAACACCATATATTTT.

The chain joins TRBV30 to TRBJ1-6; TRBD1 matches 11 bases. Germline V gives CDR1 GTSNPN, CDR2 SVGIG (reference sequence). The CDR3 consists of 15 residues. V was clipped by 3 bases and J by 9 bases; unmatched bases: 7. The CDR3 sequence is CAWRAGTGGSSPLHF. The CDR3, as DNA: TGTGCCTGGAGGGCCGGGACAGGGGGGAGTTCACCCCTCCACTTT. The whole variable domain, filled in from reference TRBV30 and TRBJ1-6, reads SQTIHQWPATLVQPVGSPLSLECTVEGTSNPNLYWYRQAAGRGLQLLFYSVGIGQISSEVPQNLSASRPQDRQFILSSKKLLLSDSGFYLCAWRAGTGGSSPLHFGNGTRLTVT.

The rearrangement joins TRBV7-6 to TRBJ2-1; 12 positions agree with TRBD2. Losses at the gene ends were 5 bases for V and 7 bases for J; bases not matched to a gene: 12. The CDR3 is 17 amino acids. Germline V CDR1 and CDR2: SGHVS, FNYEAQ. In DNA, the CDR3 is TGTGCCAGCAGCCAAATACGACTAGCGGGGGTAAGGAATGAGCAGTTCTTC. Translation gives CASSQIRLAGVRNEQFF.

This clone was seen once. V is TRBV5-5 and J is TRBJ2-4, with a possible D match to TRBD2 (6 bases). The CDR3 sequence is 15 residues long. V was shortened by 4 bases and J by 0 bases, with 11 bases between the two germline ends. Germline assignment: CDR1 SGHKS and CDR2 YYEKEE (reference sequence). The CDR3 here is CASSPGLLAKNIQYF. DNA for the CDR3: TGTGCCAGCAGCCCGGGACTCCTAGCCAAAAACATTCAGTACTTC. Full variable domain (rest looked up from reference TRBV5-5 and TRBJ2-4): DAGVTQSPTHLIKTRGQQVTLRCSPISGHKSVSWYQQVLGQGPQFIFQYYEKEERGRGNFPDRFSARQFPNYSSELNVNALLLGDSALYLCASSPGLLAKNIQYFGAGTRLSVL.

This clone has only a few counts. This chain connects TRBV6-5 to TRBJ1-5; 7 bases align to TRBD1. J gave up 5 bases and V 6 bases, and 4 bases lay outside the gene matches. The CDR3 is 13 amino acids. Germline-derived CDR1 and CDR2 are MNHEY and SVGAGI. CDR3 sequence reads: CASSTGADQPQHF. The CDR3, as DNA: TGTGCCAGCAGCACAGGGGCAGATCAGCCCCAGCATTTT.

The CDR3, as DNA: TGTGCCAGCAGCTTGGATCTTTCGGGGGAACCAGATACGCAGTATTTT. Protein: CASSLDLSGEPDTQYF. The V gene is TRBV5-4, the J gene TRBJ2-3, with D possibly TRBD2 on 6 matching bases. Per the germline V gene, CDR1 is SGHNT and CDR2 is YYREEE (reference sequence). The CDR3 sequence is 16 residues long. V was cut by 0 bases and J by 4 bases, with 15 bases left in between.

This clone was detected only once. V is TRBV6-5 and J is TRBJ2-7, with D possibly being TRBD2 (6 bases). CDR1 is MNHEY and CDR2 is SVGAGI in the germline V gene. This CDR3 has 16 amino acids. Trimming removed 0 bases at V and 6 bases at J, with 18 bases between. Here the CDR3 DNA reads TGTGCCAGCAGTTACTCTTTCCCTAGCGCAAGGGGCGAGCAGTACTTC. Its translation is CASSYSFPSARGEQYF.

The chain combines TRBV7-3 with TRBJ2-7; D is perhaps TRBD2 (7 bases). Trimming took 6 bases from V and 0 from J, leaving 15 bases between them. From germline, CDR1 is SGHTA and CDR2 FQGTGA. This CDR3 has 15 amino acids. The DNA for the CDR3 is TGTGCCAGCAGTCCACAGGGCGGGAGCTCCTACGAGCAGTACTTC. The encoded protein is CASSPQGGSSYEQYF.

The CDR3 sequence is CAISESGYEKLFF. The CDR3 coding sequence is TGTGCCATCAGTGAGTCCGGGTATGAAAAACTGTTTTTT. The rearrangement joins TRBV10-3 to TRBJ1-4; unclear D gene. Germline loops: CDR1 ENHRY, CDR2 SYGVKD. Deletions cut 0 bases from V and 6 bases from J, with 5 bases between. The CDR3 is 13 amino acids.

Regarding this clone: The junction departs from germline at one end; a sequencing error may be responsible. The rearrangement links TRBV11-2 to TRBJ2-7, with TRBD2 as a possible D gene (5 bases). Germline CDR1 is SGHAT and CDR2 is FQNNGV. The CDR3 has 13 residues. DNA for the CDR3: TGTGCCAGCAGTTTAGGACTGCACTACGAGCAGTACTTC. This translates into CASSLGLHYEQYF.

V and J are TRBV5-1 and TRBJ1-3, with no clear D. The V end lost 3 bases, the J end lost 0 bases, and 4 bases lay between the germline ends. The germline CDR1 and CDR2 sequences are SGHRS and YFSETQ. CDR3 length: 13 residues. The CDR3 nucleotides are TGCGCCAGCAGCTATAGCTCTGGAAACACCATATATTTT. It codes for CASSYSSGNTIYF.

The V gene is TRBV21-1, the J gene TRBJ2-3; the table's D gene call, TRBD2, was not cross checked with the DNA. TRBV21-1 is a recognized pseudogene. The CDR3 is 16 amino acids. CDR3 in amino acids: CASDIVAGGGWDTQYF. CDR3 bases: TGTGCCAGCGATATTGTAGCGGGGGGAGGTTGGGATACGCAGTATTTT.